This T cell receptor beta chain was identified during a study of blood T cells in healthy people across ages. Study-level points and caveats: The long-lived group displayed more naive CD4+ cells, plus higher diversity, than the aged donors did.

Trimming at V came to 5 bases and at J to 2 bases, leaving 15 bases not matched to a gene. From germline, CDR1 is KGHDR and CDR2 SFDVKD. The CDR3 length is 19 residues. In its sample, this clonotype was seen a few times. Its antigen remains unidentified. PCR was performed a second time for about 6 to 12 cycles using a sample-barcoded 5' primer and a J-beta primer mix. TCRdb independently ran MiXCR on the 5' RACE reads; one entry per CDR3 protein. The repertoire holds 1.5 million to 2 million distinct CDR3 sequences, with roughly 49% as singletons. The sequence derives from a woman aged 40-49 years in good health. Sequencing used blood. The V and J genes are TRBV24-1 and TRBJ2-3; 10 nucleotides line up with TRBD1. The CDR3 loop is CATSALPGQGRSYTDTQYF. The CDR3 nucleotides read TGTGCCACCAGTGCTCTTCCGGGACAGGGGAGGTCTTACACAGATACGCAGTATTTT.